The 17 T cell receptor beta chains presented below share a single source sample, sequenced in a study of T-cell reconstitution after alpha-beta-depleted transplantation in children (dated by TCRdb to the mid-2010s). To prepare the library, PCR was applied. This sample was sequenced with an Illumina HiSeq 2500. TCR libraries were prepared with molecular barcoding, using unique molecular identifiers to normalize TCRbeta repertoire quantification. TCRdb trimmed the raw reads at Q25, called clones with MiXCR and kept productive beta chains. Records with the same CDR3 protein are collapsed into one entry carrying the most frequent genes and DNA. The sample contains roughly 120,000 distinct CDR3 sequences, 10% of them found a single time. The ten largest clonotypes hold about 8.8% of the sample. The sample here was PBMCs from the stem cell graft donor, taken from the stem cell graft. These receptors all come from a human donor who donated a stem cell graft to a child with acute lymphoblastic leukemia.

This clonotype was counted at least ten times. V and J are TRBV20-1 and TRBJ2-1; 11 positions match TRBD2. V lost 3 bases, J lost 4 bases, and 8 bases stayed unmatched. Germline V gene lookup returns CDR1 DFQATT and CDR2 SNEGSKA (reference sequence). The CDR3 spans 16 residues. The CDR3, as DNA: TGCAGTGCTAGCTCTCTAGCGGGGGGCATATACAATGAGCAGTTCTTC. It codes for CSASSLAGGIYNEQFF.

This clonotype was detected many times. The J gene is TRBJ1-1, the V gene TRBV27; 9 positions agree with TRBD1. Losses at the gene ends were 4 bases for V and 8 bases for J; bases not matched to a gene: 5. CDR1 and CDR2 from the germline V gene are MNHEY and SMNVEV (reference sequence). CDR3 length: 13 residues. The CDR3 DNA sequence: TGTGCCAGCAGTTCTCCCGGGACAGGGGAAGCTTTCTTT. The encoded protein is CASSSPGTGEAFF.

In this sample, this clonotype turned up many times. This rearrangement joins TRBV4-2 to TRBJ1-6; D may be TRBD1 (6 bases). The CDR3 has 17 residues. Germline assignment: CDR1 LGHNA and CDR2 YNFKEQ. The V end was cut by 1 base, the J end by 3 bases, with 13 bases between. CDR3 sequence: CASSQGRAQGYNSPLHF. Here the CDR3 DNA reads TGTGCCAGCAGCCAAGGGCGGGCACAGGGCTATAATTCACCCCTCCACTTT.

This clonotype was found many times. The CDR3 DNA sequence: TGTGCCAGCACCAGAGACAGGTCCTTATACGAGCAGTACTTC. As protein: CASTRDRSLYEQYF. This chain joins TRBV7-2 and TRBJ2-7; a weak D match, TRBD1 (6 bases). Per germline, CDR1 SGHTA and CDR2 FQGNSA. V lost 7 bases and J 4 bases, leaving 17 bases between the germline ends. The CDR3 runs to 14 residues.

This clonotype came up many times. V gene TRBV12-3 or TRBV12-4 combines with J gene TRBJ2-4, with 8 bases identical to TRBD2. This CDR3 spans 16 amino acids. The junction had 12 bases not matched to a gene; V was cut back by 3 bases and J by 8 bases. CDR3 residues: CASSFMWAGGRDIQYF. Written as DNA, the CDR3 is TGTGCCAGCAGTTTTATGTGGGCGGGAGGTCGAGACATTCAGTACTTC.

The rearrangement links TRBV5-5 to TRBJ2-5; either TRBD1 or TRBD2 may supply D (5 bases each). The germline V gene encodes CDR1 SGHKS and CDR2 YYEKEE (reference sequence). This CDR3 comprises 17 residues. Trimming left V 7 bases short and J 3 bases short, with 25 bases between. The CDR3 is CASSQDGTRQWEETQYF. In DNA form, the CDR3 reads TGTGCCAGCTCCCAAGACGGGACCAGACAGTGGGAAGAGACCCAGTACTTC.

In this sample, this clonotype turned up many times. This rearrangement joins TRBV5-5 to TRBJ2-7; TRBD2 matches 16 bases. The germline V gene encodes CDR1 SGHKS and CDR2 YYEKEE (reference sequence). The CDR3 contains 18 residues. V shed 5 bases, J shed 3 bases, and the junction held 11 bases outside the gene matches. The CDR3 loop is CASSSPGLAGGLRYEQYF. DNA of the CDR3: TGTGCCAGCAGTTCCCCGGGACTAGCGGGAGGGCTGCGCTACGAGCAGTACTTC.

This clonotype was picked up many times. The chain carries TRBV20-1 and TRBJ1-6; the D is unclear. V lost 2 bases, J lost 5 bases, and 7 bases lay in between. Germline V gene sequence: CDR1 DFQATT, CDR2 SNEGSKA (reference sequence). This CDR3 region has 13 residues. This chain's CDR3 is CSARRQDNSPLHF. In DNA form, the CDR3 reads TGCAGTGCTAGAAGGCAAGATAATTCACCCCTCCACTTT.

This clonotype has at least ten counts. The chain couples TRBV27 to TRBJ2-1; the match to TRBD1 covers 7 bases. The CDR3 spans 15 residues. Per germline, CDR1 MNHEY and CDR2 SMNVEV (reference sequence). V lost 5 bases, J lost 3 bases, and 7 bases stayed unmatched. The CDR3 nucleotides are TGTGCCAGCAGTCGTGACAGGGCCAACTACAATGAGCAGTTCTTC. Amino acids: CASSRDRANYNEQFF.

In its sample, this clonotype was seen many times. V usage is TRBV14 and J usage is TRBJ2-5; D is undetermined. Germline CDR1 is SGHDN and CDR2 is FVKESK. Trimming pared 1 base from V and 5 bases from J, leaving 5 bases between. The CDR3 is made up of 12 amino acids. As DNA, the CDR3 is TGTGCCAGCAGCCAAGCATGGGAGACCCAGTACTTC. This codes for CASSQAWETQYF.

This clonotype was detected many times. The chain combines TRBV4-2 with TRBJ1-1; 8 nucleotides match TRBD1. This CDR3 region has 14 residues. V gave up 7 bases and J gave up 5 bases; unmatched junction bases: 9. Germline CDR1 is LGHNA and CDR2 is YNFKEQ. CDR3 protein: CASNPTGGWTEAFF. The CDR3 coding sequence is TGTGCCAGCAACCCTACAGGGGGTTGGACTGAAGCTTTCTTT.

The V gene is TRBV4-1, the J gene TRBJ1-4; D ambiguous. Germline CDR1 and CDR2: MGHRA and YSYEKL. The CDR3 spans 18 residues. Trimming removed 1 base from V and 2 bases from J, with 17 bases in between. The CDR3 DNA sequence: TGCGCCAGCAGCCAAGTTCCCCTTTCGGGGAAGACTAATGAAAAACTGTTTTTT. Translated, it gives CASSQVPLSGKTNEKLFF.

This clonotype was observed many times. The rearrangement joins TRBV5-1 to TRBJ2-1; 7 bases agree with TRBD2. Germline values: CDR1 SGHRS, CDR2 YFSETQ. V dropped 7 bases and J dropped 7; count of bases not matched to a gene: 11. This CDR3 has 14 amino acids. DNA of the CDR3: TGCGCCAGCGGGCTCCAGGCGGGGGTAAATGAGCAGTTCTTC. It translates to CASGLQAGVNEQFF. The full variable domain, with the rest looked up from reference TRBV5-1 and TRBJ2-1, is KAGVTQTPRYLIKTRGQQVTLSCSPISGHRSVSWYQQTPGQGLQFLFEYFSETQRNKGNFPGRFSGRQFSNSRSEMNVSTLELGDSALYLCASGLQAGVNEQFFGPGTRLTVL.

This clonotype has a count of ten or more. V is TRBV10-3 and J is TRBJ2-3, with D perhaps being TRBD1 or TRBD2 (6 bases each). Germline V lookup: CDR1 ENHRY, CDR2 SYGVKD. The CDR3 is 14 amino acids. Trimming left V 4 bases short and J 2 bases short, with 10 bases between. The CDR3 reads CAISGGATTDTQYF. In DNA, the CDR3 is TGTGCCATCAGTGGGGGGGCAACCACAGATACGCAGTATTTT.

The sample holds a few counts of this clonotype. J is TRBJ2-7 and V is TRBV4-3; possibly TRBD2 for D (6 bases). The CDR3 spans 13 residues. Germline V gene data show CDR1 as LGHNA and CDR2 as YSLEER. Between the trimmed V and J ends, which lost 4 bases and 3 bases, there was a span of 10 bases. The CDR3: CASSRGGGYEQYF. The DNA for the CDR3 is TGCGCCAGCAGCCGGGGAGGTGGCTACGAGCAGTACTTC.

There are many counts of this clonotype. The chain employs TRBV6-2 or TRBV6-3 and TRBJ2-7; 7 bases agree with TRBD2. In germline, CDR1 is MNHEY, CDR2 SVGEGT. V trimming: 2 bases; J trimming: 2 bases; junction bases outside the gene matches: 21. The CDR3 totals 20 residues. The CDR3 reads CASSYPGPRAGPVGTYEQYF. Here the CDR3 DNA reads TGTGCCAGCAGTTACCCGGGACCGAGAGCGGGGCCAGTGGGGACCTACGAGCAGTACTTC.

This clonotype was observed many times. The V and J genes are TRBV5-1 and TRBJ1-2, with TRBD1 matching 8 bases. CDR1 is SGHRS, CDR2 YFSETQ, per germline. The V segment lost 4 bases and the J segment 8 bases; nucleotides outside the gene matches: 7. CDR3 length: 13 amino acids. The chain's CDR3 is CASSTGQEVGYTF. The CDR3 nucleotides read TGCGCCAGCAGCACGGGACAGGAAGTAGGCTACACCTTC.